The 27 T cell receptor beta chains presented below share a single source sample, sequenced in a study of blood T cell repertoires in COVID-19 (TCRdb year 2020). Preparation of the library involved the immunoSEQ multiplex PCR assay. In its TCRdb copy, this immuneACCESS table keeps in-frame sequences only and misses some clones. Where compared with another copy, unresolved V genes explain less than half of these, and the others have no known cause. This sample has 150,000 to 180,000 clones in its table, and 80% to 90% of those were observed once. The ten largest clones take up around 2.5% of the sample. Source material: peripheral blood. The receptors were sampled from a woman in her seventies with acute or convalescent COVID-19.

The CDR3 here is CASSLGESQPQHF. As DNA, the CDR3 is TGTGCCAGCAGCTTAGGGGAGTCTCAGCCCCAGCATTTT. The chain is built from TRBV7-8 and TRBJ1-5; no definite D call. The V end was cut by 1 base, the J end by 6 bases, with 7 bases between. Germline V lookup: CDR1 SGHVS, CDR2 FQNEAQ. The CDR3 covers 13 residues. Variable domain in full (rest from reference TRBV7-8 and TRBJ1-5): GAGVSQSPRYKVAKRGQDVALRCDPISGHVSLFWYQQALGQGPEFLTYFQNEAQLDKSGLPSDRFFAERPEGSVSTLKIQRTQQEDSAVYLCASSLGESQPQHFGDGTRLSIL.

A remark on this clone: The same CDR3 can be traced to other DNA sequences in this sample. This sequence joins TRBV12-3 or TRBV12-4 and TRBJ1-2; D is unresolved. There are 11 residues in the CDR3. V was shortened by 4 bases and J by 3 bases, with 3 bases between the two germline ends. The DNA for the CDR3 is TGTGCCAGCAGTTCCTACTATGGCTACACCTTC. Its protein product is CASSSYYGYTF.

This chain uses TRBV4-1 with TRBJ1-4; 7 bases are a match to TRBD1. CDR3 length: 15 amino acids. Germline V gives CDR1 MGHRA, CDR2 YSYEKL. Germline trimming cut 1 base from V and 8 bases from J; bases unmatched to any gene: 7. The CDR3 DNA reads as TGCGCCAGCAGCCAAGTGGGACAGTCGGAGGAAAAACTGTTTTTT. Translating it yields CASSQVGQSEEKLFF.

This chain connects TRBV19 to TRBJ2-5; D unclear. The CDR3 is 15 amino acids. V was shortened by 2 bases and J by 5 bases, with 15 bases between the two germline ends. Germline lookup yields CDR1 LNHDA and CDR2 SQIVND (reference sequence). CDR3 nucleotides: TGTGCCAGTAGTATACCCGCTTTACTGGGCGAGACCCAGTACTTC. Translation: CASSIPALLGETQYF.

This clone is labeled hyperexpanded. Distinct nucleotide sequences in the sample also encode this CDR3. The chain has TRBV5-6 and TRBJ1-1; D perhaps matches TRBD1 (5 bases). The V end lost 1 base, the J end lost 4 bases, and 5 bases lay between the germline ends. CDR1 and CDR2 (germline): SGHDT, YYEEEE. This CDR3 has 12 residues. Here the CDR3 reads CASSLRGTEAFF. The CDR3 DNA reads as TGTGCCAGCAGCTTGAGGGGCACTGAAGCTTTCTTT.

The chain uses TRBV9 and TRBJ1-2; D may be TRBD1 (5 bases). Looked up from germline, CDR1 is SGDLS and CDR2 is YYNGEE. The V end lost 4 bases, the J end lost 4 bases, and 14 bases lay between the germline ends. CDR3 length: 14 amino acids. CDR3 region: CASSPAGGAYGYTF. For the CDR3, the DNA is TGTGCCAGCAGCCCCGCGGGAGGGGCCTATGGCTACACCTTC.

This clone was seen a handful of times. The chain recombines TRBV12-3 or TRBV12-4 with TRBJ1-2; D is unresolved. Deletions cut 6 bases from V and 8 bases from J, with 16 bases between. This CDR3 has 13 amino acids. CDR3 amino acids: CASRPSHGRGYTF. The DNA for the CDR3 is TGTGCCAGCAGGCCGTCCCATGGGCGCGGCTACACCTTC.

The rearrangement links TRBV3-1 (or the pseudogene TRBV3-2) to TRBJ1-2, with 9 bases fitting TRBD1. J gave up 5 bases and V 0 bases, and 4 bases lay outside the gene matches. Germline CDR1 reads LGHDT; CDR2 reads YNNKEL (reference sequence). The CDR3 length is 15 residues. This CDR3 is CASSQDRDRGYGYTF. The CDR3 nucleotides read TGTGCCAGCAGCCAAGATCGCGACAGGGGGTATGGCTACACCTTC.

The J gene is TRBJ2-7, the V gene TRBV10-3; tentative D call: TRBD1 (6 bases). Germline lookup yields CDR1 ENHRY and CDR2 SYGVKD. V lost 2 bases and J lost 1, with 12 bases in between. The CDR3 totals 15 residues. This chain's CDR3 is CAISEELGTSYEQYF. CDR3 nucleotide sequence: TGTGCCATCAGTGAGGAACTGGGGACATCCTACGAGCAGTACTTC.

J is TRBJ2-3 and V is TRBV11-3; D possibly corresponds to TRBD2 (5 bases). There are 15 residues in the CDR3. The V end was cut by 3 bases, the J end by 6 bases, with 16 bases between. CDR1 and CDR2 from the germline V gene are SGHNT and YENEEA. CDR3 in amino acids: CASSLAGVRGDTQYF. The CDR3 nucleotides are TGTGCCAGCAGCTTGGCCGGGGTGCGAGGGGATACGCAGTATTTT.

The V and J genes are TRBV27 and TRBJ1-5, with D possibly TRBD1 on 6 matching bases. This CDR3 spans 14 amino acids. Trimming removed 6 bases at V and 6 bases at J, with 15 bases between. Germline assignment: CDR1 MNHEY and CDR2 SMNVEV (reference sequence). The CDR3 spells CASRDAGAGQPQHF. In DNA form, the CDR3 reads TGTGCCAGCAGGGACGCGGGGGCGGGTCAGCCCCAGCATTTT.

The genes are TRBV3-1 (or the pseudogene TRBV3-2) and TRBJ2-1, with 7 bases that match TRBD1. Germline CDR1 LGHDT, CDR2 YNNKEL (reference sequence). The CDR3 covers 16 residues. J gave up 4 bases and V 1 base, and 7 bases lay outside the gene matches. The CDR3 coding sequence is TGTGCCAGCAGCCAAGGTACTAGGGGGCTTTACAATGAGCAGTTCTTC. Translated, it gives CASSQGTRGLYNEQFF.

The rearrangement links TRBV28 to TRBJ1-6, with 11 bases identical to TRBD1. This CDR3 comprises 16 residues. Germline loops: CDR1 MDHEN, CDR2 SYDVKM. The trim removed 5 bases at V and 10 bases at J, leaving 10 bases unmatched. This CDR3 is CASSQIGTGGRSPLHF. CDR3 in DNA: TGTGCCAGCAGTCAAATAGGGACAGGGGGGAGATCACCCCTCCACTTT. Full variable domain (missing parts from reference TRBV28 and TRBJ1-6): DVKVTQSSRYLVKRTGEKVFLECVQDMDHENMFWYRQDPGLGLRLIYFSYDVKMKEKGDIPEGYSVSREKKERFSLILESASTNQTSMYLCASSQIGTGGRSPLHFGNGTRLTVT.

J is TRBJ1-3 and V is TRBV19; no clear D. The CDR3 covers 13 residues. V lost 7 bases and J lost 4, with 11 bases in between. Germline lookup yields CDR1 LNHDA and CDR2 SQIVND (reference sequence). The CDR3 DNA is TGTGCCAGTAAGGAGGGTGCCGGAAACACCATATATTTT. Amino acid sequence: CASKEGAGNTIYF.

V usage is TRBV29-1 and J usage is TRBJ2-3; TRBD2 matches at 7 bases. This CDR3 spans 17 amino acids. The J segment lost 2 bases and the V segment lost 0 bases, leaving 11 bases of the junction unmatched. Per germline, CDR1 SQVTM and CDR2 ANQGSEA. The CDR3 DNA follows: TGCAGCGTTGAAGAGGGGTTGTCGGGACTACTCACAGATACGCAGTATTTT. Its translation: CSVEEGLSGLLTDTQYF.

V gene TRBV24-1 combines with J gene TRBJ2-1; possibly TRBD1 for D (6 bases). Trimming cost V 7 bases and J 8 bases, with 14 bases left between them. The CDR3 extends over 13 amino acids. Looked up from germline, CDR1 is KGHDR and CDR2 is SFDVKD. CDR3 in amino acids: CATSESGQHEQFF. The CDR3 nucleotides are TGTGCCACCAGCGAATCCGGACAGCATGAGCAGTTCTTC.

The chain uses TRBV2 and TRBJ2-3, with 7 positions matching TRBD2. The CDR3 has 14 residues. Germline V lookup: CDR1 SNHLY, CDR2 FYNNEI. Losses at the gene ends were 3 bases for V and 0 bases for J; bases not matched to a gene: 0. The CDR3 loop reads CASSEGGSTDTQYF. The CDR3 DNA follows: TGTGCCAGCAGTGAGGGGGGGAGCACAGATACGCAGTATTTT.

CDR3 nucleotides: TGTGCCAGCAGGGACAGGGTTGGAGTGACTGAAGCTTTCTTT. This gives the protein CASRDRVGVTEAFF. The V and J genes are TRBV6-6 and TRBJ1-1, with 8 bases matching TRBD1. The CDR3 spans 14 residues. After removal of 6 bases from V and 5 bases from J, the junction contained 8 bases not matched to a gene. Per the germline V gene, CDR1 is MNHNY and CDR2 is SVGAGI (reference sequence).

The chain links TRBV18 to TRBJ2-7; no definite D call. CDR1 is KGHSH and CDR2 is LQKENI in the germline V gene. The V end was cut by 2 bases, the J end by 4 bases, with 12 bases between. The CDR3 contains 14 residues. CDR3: CASSPSGSSYEQYV. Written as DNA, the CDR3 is TGTGCCAGCTCACCAAGTGGTAGTAGTTACGAGCAGTACGTC.

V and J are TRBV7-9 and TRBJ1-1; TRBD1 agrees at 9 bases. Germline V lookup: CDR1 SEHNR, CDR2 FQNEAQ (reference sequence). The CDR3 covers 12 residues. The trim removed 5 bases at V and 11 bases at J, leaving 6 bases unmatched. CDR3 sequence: CASSAGTGMAFF. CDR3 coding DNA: TGTGCCAGCAGCGCCGGGACAGGGATGGCTTTCTTT. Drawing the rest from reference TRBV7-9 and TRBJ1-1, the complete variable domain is DTGVSQNPRHKITKRGQNVTFRCDPISEHNRLYWYRQTLGQGPEFLTYFQNEAQLEKSRLLSDRFSAERPKGSFSTLEIQRTEQGDSAMYLCASSAGTGMAFFGQGTRLTVV.

This CDR3 reads CASSEASGGPDTQYF. The CDR3 DNA is TGCGCCAGCAGTGAGGCTAGCGGGGGGCCGGATACGCAGTATTTT. The chain joins TRBV10-1 to TRBJ2-3, with 11 bases lining up with TRBD2. There are 15 residues in the CDR3. From germline, CDR1 is WNHNN and CDR2 SYGVQD (reference sequence). Trimming removed 2 bases from V and 6 bases from J; junction bases left unmatched: 4.

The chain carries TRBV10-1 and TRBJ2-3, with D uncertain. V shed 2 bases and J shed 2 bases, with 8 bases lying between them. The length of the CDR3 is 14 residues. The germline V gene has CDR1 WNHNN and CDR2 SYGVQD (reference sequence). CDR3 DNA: TGCGCCAGCAGTGAGGGTAGAACCACAGATACGCAGTATTTT. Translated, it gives CASSEGRTTDTQYF.

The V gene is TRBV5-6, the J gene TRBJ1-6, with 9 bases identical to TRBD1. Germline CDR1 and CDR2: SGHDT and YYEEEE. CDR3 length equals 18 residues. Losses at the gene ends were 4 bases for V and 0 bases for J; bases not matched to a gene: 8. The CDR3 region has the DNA TGTGCCAGCAGCCGGACAGGGGAATTCTCCTCCTATAATTCACCCCTCCACTTT. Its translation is CASSRTGEFSSYNSPLHF. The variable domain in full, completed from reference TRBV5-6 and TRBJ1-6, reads DAGVTQSPTHLIKTRGQQVTLRCSPKSGHDTVSWYQQALGQGPQFIFQYYEEEERQRGNFPDRFSGHQFPNYSSELNVNALLLGDSALYLCASSRTGEFSSYNSPLHFGNGTRLTVT.

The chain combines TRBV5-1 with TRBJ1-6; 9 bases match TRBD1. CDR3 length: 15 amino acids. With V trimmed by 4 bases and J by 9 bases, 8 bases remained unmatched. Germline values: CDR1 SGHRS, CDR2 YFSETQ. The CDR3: CASSQQGAHGSPLHF. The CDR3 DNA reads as TGCGCCAGCAGCCAACAGGGGGCGCATGGTTCACCCCTCCACTTT. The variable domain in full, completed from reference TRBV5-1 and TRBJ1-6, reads KAGVTQTPRYLIKTRGQQVTLSCSPISGHRSVSWYQQTPGQGLQFLFEYFSETQRNKGNFPGRFSGRQFSNSRSEMNVSTLELGDSALYLCASSQQGAHGSPLHFGNGTRLTVT.

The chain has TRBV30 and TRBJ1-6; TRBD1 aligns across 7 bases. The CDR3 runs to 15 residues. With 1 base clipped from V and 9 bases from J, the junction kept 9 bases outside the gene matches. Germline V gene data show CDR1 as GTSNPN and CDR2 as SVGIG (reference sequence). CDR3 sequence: CAWSAMAGGRSPLHF. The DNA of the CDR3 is TGTGCCTGGAGTGCCATGGCAGGGGGTCGTTCACCCCTCCACTTT.

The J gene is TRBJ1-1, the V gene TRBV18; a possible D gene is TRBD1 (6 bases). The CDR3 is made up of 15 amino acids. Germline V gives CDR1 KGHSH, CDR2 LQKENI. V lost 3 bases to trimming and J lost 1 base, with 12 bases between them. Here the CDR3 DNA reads TGTGCCAGCTCACCGGGGGCGGGAGGGAACACTGAAGCTTTCTTT. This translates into CASSPGAGGNTEAFF.

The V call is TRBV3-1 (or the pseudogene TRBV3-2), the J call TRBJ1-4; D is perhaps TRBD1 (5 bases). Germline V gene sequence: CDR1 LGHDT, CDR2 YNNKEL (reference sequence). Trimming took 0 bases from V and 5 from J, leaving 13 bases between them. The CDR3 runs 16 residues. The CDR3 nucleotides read TGTGCCAGCAGCCAAGAATCAGGACACTCCAATGAAAAACTGTTTTTT. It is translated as CASSQESGHSNEKLFF.